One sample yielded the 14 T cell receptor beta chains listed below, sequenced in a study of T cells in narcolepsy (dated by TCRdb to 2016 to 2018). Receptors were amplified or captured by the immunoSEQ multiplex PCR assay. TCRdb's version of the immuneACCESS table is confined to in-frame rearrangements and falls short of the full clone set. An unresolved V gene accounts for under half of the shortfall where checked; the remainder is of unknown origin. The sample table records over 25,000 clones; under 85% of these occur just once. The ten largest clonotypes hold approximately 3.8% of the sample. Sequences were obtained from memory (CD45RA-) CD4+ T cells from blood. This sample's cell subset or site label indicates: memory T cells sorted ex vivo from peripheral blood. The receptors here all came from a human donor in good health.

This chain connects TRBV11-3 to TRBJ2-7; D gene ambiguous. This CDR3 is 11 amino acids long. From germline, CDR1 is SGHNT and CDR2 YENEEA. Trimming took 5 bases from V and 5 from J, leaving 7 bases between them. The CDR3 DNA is TGTGCCAGCAGCCTAATGGACGAGCAGTACTTC. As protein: CASSLMDEQYF.

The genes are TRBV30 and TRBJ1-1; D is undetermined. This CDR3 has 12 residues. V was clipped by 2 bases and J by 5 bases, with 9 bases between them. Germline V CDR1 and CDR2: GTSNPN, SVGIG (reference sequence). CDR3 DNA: TGTGCCTGGAGTTTCCAGGTGACTGAAGCTTTCTTT. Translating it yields CAWSFQVTEAFF.

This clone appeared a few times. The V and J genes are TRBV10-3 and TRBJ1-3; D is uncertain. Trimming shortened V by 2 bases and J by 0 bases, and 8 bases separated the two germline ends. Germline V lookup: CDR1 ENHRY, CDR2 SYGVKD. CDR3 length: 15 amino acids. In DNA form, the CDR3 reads TGTGCCATCAGTGAGGCGGGGAGCTCTGGAAACACCATATATTTT. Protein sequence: CAISEAGSSGNTIYF.

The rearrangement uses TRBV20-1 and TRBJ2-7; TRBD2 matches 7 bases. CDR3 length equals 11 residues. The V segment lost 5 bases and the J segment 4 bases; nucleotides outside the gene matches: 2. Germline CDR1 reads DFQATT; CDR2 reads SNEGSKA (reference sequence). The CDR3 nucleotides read TGCAGTGCTGCTAGCGGTTACGAGCAGTACTTC. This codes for CSAASGYEQYF.

The CDR3: CASTRGGAGAYEQYF. CDR3 sequence (DNA): TGCGCCAGCACCCGAGGAGGGGCGGGGGCCTACGAGCAGTACTTC. The V gene is TRBV5-1, the J gene TRBJ2-7, with 7 bases that match TRBD2. Germline CDR1 is SGHRS and CDR2 is YFSETQ. This CDR3 has 15 residues. The junction had 11 bases not matched to a gene; V was cut back by 6 bases and J by 2 bases.

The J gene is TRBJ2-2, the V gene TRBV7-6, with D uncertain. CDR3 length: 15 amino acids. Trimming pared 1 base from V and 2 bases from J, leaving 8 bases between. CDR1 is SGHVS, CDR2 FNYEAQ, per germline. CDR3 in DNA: TGTGCCAGCAGCTTAGTTTCTGTAAACACCGGGGAGCTGTTTTTT. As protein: CASSLVSVNTGELFF.

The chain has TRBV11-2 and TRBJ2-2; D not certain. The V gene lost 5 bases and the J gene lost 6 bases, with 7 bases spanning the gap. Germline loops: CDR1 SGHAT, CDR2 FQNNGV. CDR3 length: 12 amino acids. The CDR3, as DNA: TGTGCCAGCAGCCTGGGGTCCGGGGAGCTGTTTTTT. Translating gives CASSLGSGELFF.

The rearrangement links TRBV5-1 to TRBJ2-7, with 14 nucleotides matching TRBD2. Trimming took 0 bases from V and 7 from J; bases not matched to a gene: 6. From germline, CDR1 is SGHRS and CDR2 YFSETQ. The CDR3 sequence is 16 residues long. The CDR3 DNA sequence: TGCGCCAGCAGCTTGGGACTAGCGGGAGGGCCGGAGGAGCAGTACTTC. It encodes CASSLGLAGGPEEQYF.

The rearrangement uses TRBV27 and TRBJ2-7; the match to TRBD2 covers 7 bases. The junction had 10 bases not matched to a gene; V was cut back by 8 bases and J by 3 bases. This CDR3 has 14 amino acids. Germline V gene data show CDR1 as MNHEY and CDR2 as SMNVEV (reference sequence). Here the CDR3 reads CASGRAGLNYEQYF. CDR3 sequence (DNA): TGTGCCAGCGGGAGGGCGGGACTAAACTACGAGCAGTACTTC.

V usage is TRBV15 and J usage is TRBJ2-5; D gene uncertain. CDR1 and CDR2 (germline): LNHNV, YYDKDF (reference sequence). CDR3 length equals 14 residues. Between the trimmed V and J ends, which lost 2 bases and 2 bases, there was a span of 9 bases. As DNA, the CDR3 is TGTGCCACCAGCAGAAGGAGTGATCAAGAGACCCAGTACTTC. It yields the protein CATSRRSDQETQYF.

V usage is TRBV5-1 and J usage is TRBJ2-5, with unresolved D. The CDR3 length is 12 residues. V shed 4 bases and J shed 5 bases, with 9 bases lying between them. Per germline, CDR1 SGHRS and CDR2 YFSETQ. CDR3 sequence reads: CASSNLGETQYF. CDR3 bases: TGCGCCAGCAGCAACCTGGGGGAGACCCAGTACTTC.

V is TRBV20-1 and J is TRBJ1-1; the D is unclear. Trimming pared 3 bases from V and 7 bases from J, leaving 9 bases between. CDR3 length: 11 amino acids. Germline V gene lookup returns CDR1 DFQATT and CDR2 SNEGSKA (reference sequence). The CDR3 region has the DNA TGCAGTGCTAGCGACCGGAATGAAGCTTTCTTT. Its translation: CSASDRNEAFF.

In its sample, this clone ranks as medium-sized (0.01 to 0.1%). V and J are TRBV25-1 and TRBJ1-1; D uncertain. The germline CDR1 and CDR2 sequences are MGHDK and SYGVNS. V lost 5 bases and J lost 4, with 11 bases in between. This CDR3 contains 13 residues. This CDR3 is CASSRKQSTEAFF. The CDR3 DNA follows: TGTGCCAGCAGTCGAAAGCAGAGCACTGAAGCTTTCTTT.

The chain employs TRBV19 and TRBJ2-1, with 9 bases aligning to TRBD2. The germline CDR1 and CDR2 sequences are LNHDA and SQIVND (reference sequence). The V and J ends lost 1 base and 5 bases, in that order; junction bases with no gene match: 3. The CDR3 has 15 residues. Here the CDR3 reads CASSIVSGRNNEQFF. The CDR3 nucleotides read TGTGCCAGTAGTATAGTTAGCGGGAGAAACAATGAGCAGTTCTTC.